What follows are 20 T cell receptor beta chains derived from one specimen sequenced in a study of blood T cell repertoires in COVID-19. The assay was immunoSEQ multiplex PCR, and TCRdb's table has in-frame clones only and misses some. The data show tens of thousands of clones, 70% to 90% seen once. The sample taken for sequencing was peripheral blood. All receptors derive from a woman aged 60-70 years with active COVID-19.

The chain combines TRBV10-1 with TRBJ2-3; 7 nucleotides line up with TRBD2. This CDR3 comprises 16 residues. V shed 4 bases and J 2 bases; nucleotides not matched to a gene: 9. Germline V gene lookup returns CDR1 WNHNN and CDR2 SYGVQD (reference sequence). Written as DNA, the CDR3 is TGCGCCAGCAGTGCGACTAGCTTTTCCCCCACAGATACGCAGTATTTT. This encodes CASSATSFSPTDTQYF.

The CDR3 loop reads CASRRPVGGYTF. The DNA for the CDR3 is TGTGCCAGCAGGAGACCCGTGGGCGGCTACACCTTC. V is TRBV27 and J is TRBJ1-2; no clear D gene. The V end was cut by 6 bases, the J end by 8 bases, with 13 bases between. This CDR3 spans 12 amino acids. Germline assignment: CDR1 MNHEY and CDR2 SMNVEV (reference sequence).

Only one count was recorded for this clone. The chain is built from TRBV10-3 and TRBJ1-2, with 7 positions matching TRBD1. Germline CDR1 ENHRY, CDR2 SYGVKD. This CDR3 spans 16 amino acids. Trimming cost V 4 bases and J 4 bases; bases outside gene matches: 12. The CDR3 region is CAISGDTTGVGYGYTF. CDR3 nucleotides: TGTGCCATCAGTGGGGACACCACAGGGGTCGGCTATGGCTACACCTTC.

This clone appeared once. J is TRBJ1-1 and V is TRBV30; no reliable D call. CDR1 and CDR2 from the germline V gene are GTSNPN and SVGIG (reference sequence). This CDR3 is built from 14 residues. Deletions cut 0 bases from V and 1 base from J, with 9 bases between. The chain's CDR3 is CAWSVVEGNTEAFF. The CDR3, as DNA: TGTGCCTGGAGTGTAGTTGAGGGGAACACTGAAGCTTTCTTT.

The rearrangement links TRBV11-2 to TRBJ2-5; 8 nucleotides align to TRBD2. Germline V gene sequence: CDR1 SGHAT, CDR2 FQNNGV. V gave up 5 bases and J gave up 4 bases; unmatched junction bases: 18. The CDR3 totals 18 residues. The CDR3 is CASSLNPRTSGPRETQYF. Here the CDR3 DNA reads TGTGCCAGCAGCCTAAACCCCCGTACTAGCGGACCCAGAGAGACCCAGTACTTC.

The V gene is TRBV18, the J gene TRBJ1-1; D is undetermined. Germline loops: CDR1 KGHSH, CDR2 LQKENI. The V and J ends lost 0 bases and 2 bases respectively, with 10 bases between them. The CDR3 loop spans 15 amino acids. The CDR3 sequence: CASSPPRLGNTEAFF. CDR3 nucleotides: TGTGCCAGCTCACCACCGAGGTTGGGTAACACTGAAGCTTTCTTT.

DNA for the CDR3: TGTGCCAGCAGCTTAGAGACTCCCCCAGATACGCAGTATTTT. This gives the protein CASSLETPPDTQYF. J is TRBJ2-3 and V is TRBV11-3, with D unclear. V dropped 0 bases and J dropped 4 bases, with 8 bases sitting between them. In germline, CDR1 is SGHNT, CDR2 YENEEA. This CDR3 contains 14 residues.

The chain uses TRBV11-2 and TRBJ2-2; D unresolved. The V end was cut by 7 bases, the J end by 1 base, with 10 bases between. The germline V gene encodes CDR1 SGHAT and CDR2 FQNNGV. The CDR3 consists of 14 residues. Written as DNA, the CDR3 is TGTGCCAGCACCAGTAGGAGGAACACCGGGGAGCTGTTTTTT. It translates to CASTSRRNTGELFF.

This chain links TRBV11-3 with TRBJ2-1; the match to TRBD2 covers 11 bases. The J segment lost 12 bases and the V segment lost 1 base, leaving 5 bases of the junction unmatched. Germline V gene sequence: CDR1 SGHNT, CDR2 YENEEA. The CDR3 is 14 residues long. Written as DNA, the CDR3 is TGTGCCAGCAGCTTAGGGCCTGGACTAGCGGGGCAGTTCTTC. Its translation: CASSLGPGLAGQFF.

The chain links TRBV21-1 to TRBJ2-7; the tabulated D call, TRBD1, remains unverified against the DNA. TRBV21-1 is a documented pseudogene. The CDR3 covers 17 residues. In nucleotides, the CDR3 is TGTGCCAGCAGCATTACCGAAAGCCGGACAGCCTCCTACGAGCAGTACTTC. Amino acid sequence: CASSITESRTASYEQYF.

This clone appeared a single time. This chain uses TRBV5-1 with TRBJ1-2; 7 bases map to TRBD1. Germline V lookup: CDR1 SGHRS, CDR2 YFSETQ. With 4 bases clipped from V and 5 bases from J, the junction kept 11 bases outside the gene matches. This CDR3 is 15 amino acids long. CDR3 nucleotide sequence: TGCGCCAGCAGCCCCCGGGACAGCCCCTTTTATGGCTACACCTTC. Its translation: CASSPRDSPFYGYTF. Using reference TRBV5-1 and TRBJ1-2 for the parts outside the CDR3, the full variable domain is KAGVTQTPRYLIKTRGQQVTLSCSPISGHRSVSWYQQTPGQGLQFLFEYFSETQRNKGNFPGRFSGRQFSNSRSEMNVSTLELGDSALYLCASSPRDSPFYGYTFGSGTRLTVV.

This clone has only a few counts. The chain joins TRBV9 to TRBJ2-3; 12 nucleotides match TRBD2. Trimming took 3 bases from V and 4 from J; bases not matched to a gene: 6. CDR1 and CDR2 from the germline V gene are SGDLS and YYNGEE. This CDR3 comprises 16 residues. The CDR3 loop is CASSGRLAGEADTQYF. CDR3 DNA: TGTGCCAGCAGCGGTCGACTAGCGGGGGAGGCAGATACGCAGTATTTT.

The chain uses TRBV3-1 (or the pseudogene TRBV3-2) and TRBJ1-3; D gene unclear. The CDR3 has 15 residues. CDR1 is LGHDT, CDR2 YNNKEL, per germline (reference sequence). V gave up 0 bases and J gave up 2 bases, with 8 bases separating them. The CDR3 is CASSQDAVTGNTIYF. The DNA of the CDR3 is TGTGCCAGCAGCCAAGATGCAGTTACTGGAAACACCATATATTTT.

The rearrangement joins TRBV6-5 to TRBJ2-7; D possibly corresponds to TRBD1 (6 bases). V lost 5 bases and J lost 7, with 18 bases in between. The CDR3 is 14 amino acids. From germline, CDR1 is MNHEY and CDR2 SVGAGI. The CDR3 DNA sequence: TGTGCCAGCAGTCAAAACAGGGCCAGAGGGGAGCAGTACTTC. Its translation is CASSQNRARGEQYF.

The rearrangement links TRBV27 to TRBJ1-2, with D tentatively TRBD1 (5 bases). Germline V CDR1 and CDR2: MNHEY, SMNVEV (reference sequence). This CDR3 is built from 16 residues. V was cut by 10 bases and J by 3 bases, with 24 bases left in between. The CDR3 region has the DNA TGTGCCACCGGCACCACACAATTCGGGACTGACTATGGCTACACCTTC. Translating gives CATGTTQFGTDYGYTF.

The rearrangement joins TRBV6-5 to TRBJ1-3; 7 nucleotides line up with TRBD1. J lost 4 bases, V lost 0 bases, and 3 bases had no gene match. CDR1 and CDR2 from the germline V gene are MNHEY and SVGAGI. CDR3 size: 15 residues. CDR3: CASSYSGQRGNTIYF. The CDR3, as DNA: TGTGCCAGCAGTTACTCGGGACAGCGCGGAAACACCATATATTTT.

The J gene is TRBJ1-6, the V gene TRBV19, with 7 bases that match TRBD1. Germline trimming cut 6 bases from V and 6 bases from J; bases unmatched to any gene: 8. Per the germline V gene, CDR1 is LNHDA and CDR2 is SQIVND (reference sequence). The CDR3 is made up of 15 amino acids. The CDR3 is CASSTDRALNSPLHF. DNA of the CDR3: TGTGCCAGTAGCACCGACAGGGCTCTTAATTCACCCCTCCACTTT.

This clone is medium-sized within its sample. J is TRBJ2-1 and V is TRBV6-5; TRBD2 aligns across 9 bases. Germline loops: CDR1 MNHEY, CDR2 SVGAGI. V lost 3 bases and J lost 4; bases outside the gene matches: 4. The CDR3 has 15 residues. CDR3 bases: TGTGCCAGCAGTTATTTTAGCGGGGGATACAATGAGCAGTTCTTC. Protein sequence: CASSYFSGGYNEQFF.

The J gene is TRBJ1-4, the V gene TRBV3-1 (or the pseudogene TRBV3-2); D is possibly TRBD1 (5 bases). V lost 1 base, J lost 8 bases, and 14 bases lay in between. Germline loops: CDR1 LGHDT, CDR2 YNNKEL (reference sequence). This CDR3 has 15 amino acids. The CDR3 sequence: CASSQAPRVGEKLFF. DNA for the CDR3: TGTGCCAGCAGCCAAGCTCCCAGGGTAGGAGAAAAACTGTTTTTT.

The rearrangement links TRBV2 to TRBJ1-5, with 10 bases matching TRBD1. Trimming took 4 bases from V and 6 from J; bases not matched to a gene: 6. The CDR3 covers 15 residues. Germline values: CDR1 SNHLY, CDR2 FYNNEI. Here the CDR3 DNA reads TGTGCCAGCAGTGTAACCGGGACAGGGGTTCAGCCCCAGCATTTT. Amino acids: CASSVTGTGVQPQHF.